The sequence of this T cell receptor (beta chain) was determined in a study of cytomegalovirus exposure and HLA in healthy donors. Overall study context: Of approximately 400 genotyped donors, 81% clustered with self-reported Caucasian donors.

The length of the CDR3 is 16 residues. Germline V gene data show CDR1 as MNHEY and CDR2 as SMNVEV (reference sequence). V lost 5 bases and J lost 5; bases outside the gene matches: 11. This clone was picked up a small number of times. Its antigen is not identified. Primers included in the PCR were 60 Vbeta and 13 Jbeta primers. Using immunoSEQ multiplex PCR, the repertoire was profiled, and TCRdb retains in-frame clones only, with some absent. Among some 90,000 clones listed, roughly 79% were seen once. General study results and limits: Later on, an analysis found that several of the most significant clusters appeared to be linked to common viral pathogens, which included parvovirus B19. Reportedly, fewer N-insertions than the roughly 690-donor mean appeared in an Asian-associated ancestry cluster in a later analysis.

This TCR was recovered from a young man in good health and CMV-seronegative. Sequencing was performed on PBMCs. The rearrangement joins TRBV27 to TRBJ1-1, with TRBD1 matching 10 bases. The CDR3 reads CASSTPGQGILTEAFF. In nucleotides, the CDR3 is TGTGCCAGCAGTACTCCGGGACAGGGGATTCTAACTGAAGCTTTCTTT.